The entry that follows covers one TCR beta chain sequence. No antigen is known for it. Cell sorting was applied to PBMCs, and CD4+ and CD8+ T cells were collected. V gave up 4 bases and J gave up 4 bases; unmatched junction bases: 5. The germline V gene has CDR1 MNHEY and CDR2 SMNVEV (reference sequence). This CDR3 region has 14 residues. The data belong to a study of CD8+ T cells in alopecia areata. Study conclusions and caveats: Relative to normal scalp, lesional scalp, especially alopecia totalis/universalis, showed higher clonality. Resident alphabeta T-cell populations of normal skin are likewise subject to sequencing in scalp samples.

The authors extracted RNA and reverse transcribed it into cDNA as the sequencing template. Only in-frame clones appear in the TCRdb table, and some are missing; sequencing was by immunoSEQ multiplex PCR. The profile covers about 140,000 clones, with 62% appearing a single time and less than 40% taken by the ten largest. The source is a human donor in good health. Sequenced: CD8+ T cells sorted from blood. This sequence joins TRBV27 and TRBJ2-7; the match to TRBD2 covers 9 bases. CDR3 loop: CASSSSTSGYEQYF. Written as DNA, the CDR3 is TGTGCCAGCAGTTCCTCGACTAGCGGATACGAGCAGTACTTC.